These 17 T cell receptor beta chains share one sample of origin, sequenced in a study of graft-versus-host responses after intestinal transplantation. The assay was immunoSEQ multiplex PCR, and TCRdb's table has in-frame clones only and misses some. The data contain around 12,000 clones, 84% of them singletons. Sequences were derived from PBMCs, sampled roughly 290 days after intestinal transplant. The receptors derive from a human patient who received an intestinal transplant, so some T cells may come from the graft donor.

This clone was picked up a small number of times. J is TRBJ2-5 and V is TRBV30, with no clear D. Germline values: CDR1 GTSNPN, CDR2 SVGIG (reference sequence). The CDR3 has 12 residues. The V and J ends lost 4 bases and 1 base respectively, with 7 bases between them. The CDR3 is CAWNGFQETQYF. DNA of the CDR3: TGTGCCTGGAACGGGTTCCAAGAGACCCAGTACTTC.

The rearrangement links TRBV29-1 to TRBJ2-1; TRBD1 matches 10 bases. The CDR3 totals 15 residues. CDR1 is SQVTM and CDR2 is ANQGSEA in the germline V gene. Unmatched junction bases numbered 8, after V lost 5 bases and J lost 4 bases. Here the CDR3 reads CSVSSGTGVYNEQFF. The CDR3 coding sequence is TGCAGCGTTTCATCCGGGACAGGGGTATACAATGAGCAGTTCTTC.

The chain uses TRBV10-1 and TRBJ2-7, with 9 bases identical to TRBD2. The trim removed 3 bases at V and 4 bases at J, leaving 10 bases unmatched. Looked up from germline, CDR1 is WNHNN and CDR2 is SYGVQD (reference sequence). The length of the CDR3 is 16 residues. In nucleotides, the CDR3 is TGCGCCAGCAGTGACTGGGCGGGAGGGCCGGGTTACGAGCAGTACTTC. Residues: CASSDWAGGPGYEQYF.

The V gene is TRBV2, the J gene TRBJ2-7, with TRBD2 identical over 9 bases. This CDR3 region has 14 residues. Germline V gene sequence: CDR1 SNHLY, CDR2 FYNNEI. Trimming at V came to 3 bases and at J to 5 bases, leaving 5 bases not matched to a gene. The CDR3 region has the DNA TGTGCCAGCAGTGAGCGGACTAGCGTCCACGAGCAGTACTTC. This codes for CASSERTSVHEQYF.

This clone was seen only once. V usage is TRBV7-9 and J usage is TRBJ1-1, with a weak D call TRBD1 (5 bases). The CDR3 contains 12 residues. Trimming took 3 bases from V and 7 from J, leaving 9 bases between them. In germline, CDR1 is SEHNR, CDR2 FQNEAQ (reference sequence). This chain's CDR3 is CASSFLTDEAFF. The CDR3, as DNA: TGTGCCAGCAGCTTCCTGACAGATGAAGCTTTCTTT.

This clone turned up a few times. The V and J genes are TRBV2 and TRBJ2-7; no reliable D call. Germline CDR1 reads SNHLY; CDR2 reads FYNNEI. Trimming removed 5 bases at V and 0 bases at J, with 5 bases between. There are 12 residues in the CDR3. The CDR3 reads CASSLPSYEQYF. The CDR3 region has the DNA TGTGCCAGCAGTCTGCCCTCCTACGAGCAGTACTTC.

The CDR3: CASSTTRTRANEQFF. The CDR3 nucleotides are TGTGCCAGTAGTACTACCCGGACTAGAGCCAATGAGCAGTTCTTC. The gene calls are TRBV19 and TRBJ2-1; TRBD2 agrees at 7 bases. The CDR3 length is 15 residues. Trimming at V came to 4 bases and at J to 6 bases, leaving 9 bases not matched to a gene. Germline V gene lookup returns CDR1 LNHDA and CDR2 SQIVND (reference sequence).

The chain employs TRBV7-2 and TRBJ2-3, with a weak D call TRBD1 (6 bases). Germline V gene lookup returns CDR1 SGHTA and CDR2 FQGNSA. The V and J ends lost 6 bases and 1 base respectively, with 23 bases between them. The CDR3 loop spans 18 amino acids. CDR3 coding DNA: TGTGCCAGCAGTCACCGGTGGATACAGGGTTATGGCACAGATACGCAGTATTTT. Its translation is CASSHRWIQGYGTDTQYF.

The chain employs TRBV5-1 and TRBJ1-5; D gene uncertain. V was clipped by 5 bases and J by 4 bases, with 16 bases between them. Germline CDR1 reads SGHRS; CDR2 reads YFSETQ. CDR3 length equals 15 residues. The CDR3 DNA reads as TGCGCCAGCAGACGATCCCCCGAAGGGAATCAGCCCCAGCATTTT. Its translation: CASRRSPEGNQPQHF.

The rearrangement joins TRBV7-1 to TRBJ1-2; possibly TRBD1 for D (6 bases). Being an ORF, TRBV7-1 has a function that is uncertain. V lost 4 bases to trimming and J lost 9 bases, with 24 bases between them. The CDR3 extends over 16 amino acids. The CDR3: CASSFTTDNRAVSYTF. The CDR3 nucleotides are TGTGCCAGCAGCTTCACAACCGACAACAGGGCCGTAAGCTACACCTTC.

The chain joins TRBV2 to TRBJ2-7; 8 bases align to TRBD2. This CDR3 is 15 amino acids long. Germline CDR1 reads SNHLY; CDR2 reads FYNNEI. Unmatched junction bases numbered 8, after V lost 6 bases and J lost 1 base. The CDR3, as DNA: TGTGCCAGCAGCTATACTAGCGGCCTTTCCTACGAGCAGTACTTC. Protein: CASSYTSGLSYEQYF.

This chain uses TRBV28 with TRBJ2-7, with 7 bases aligning to TRBD1. Trimming at V came to 4 bases and at J to 0 bases, leaving 6 bases not matched to a gene. This CDR3 region has 15 residues. Germline V gene data show CDR1 as MDHEN and CDR2 as SYDVKM. The CDR3: CASSSHRDSSYEQYF. The CDR3 DNA reads TGTGCCAGCAGTTCGCACCGGGACAGCTCCTACGAGCAGTACTTC.

The CDR3 region has the DNA TGCGCCAGCACCCTGGACAGGGAGACCTACGAGCAGTACTTC. It translates to CASTLDRETYEQYF. The chain recombines TRBV4-1 with TRBJ2-7; TRBD1 aligns across 8 bases. Germline V gene lookup returns CDR1 MGHRA and CDR2 YSYEKL. The CDR3 contains 14 residues. V lost 7 bases and J lost 2; bases outside the gene matches: 7.

J is TRBJ2-1 and V is TRBV27, with D possibly being TRBD1 or TRBD2 (6 bases each). Trimming took 6 bases from V and 4 from J, leaving 16 bases between them. This CDR3 comprises 15 residues. CDR1 MNHEY and CDR2 SMNVEV come from the germline V gene (reference sequence). CDR3 in amino acids: CASRLGGGKYNEQFF. The CDR3, as DNA: TGTGCCAGCAGACTCGGGGGCGGGAAATACAATGAGCAGTTCTTC.

The V and J genes are TRBV28 and TRBJ2-3; D unclear. The CDR3 sequence is 14 residues long. Trimming left V 2 bases short and J 1 base short, with 7 bases between. Germline V CDR1 and CDR2: MDHEN, SYDVKM. CDR3 region: CASSLEPGTDTQYF. CDR3 bases: TGTGCCAGCAGTTTAGAGCCGGGCACAGATACGCAGTATTTT. Full variable domain (outside the CDR3, taken from reference TRBV28 and TRBJ2-3): DVKVTQSSRYLVKRTGEKVFLECVQDMDHENMFWYRQDPGLGLRLIYFSYDVKMKEKGDIPEGYSVSREKKERFSLILESASTNQTSMYLCASSLEPGTDTQYFGPGTRLTVL.

The V call is TRBV19, the J call TRBJ2-3; possibly TRBD2 for D (6 bases). From germline, CDR1 is LNHDA and CDR2 SQIVND (reference sequence). Trimming stripped 0 bases from V and 8 bases from J, with 9 bases between. The CDR3 loop spans 13 amino acids. The CDR3 coding sequence is TGTGCCAGTAGTATAGATCAGGGAGGTACGCAGTATTTT. Translated, it gives CASSIDQGGTQYF. The whole variable domain, remainder taken from reference TRBV19 and TRBJ2-3, is DGGITQSPKYLFRKEGQNVTLSCEQNLNHDAMYWYRQDPGQGLRLIYYSQIVNDFQKGDIAEGYSVSREKKESFPLTVTSAQKNPTAFYLCASSIDQGGTQYFGPGTRLTVL.

V and J are TRBV28 and TRBJ2-1, with no clear D. This CDR3 comprises 12 residues. Germline CDR1 is MDHEN and CDR2 is SYDVKM. Trimming removed 3 bases at V and 3 bases at J, with 3 bases between. The CDR3 nucleotides read TGTGCCAGCAGTTTGTACTACAATGAGCAGTTCTTC. As protein: CASSLYYNEQFF.